The rows below give T cell receptor beta chains drawn from one sample of a study of blood T cell repertoires in COVID-19. Data came from immunoSEQ multiplex PCR; TCRdb stores just in-frame clones and leaves some out. The data hold about 280,000 clones, with roughly 85% observed a single time. Sequencing was performed on peripheral blood. The receptors were gathered from a woman between 70 and 85 years old with acute or convalescent COVID-19. Each CDR3 is given with its conserved first and last residue. The D gene is left open where the match is weak.

TRBV10-3	NA	TRBJ1-2	CAISTHPAANYGYTF
TRBV21-1	NA	TRBJ1-1	CASSKISNTEAFF
TRBV19	NA	TRBJ2-5	CASSISGRETQYF
TRBV5-6	NA	TRBJ1-3	CASSLEGGGNTIYF
TRBV19	TRBD2	TRBJ2-3	CASSPTTSGGTDTQYF
TRBV6-1	NA	TRBJ1-1	CASSELPGGTTEAFF
TRBV2	NA	TRBJ1-2	CASSDAGIGYTF
TRBV15	NA	TRBJ2-5	CATSRPGRSFQETQYF
TRBV15	NA	TRBJ1-1	CATTPTVPGTEAFF
TRBV3-1/TRBV3-2	TRBD1	TRBJ1-2	CASSPIGGGYTF
TRBV19	TRBD1	TRBJ1-2	CASSTYDRGQDYGYTF
TRBV6-6	NA	TRBJ1-1	CASRRQENTEAFF
TRBV15	NA	TRBJ1-1	CATSARRGSTEAFF
TRBV5-6	TRBD2	TRBJ2-3	CASSGDGTSGGRIYTQYF
TRBV5-4	NA	TRBJ1-4	CASSYDPSATNEKLFF
TRBV27	NA	TRBJ1-4	CASSRPSQGNEKLFF
TRBV5-1	NA	TRBJ1-1	CASSLDGGQAFF
TRBV5-6	NA	TRBJ2-3	CASSLIPNAGGETHTQYF
TRBV7-8	NA	TRBJ2-6	CASTTRGFAGANVLTF
TRBV30	TRBD1	TRBJ1-1	CAWRWGTGGSEAFF
TRBV19	NA	TRBJ1-2	CASSRRGYGYTF
TRBV28	NA	TRBJ1-5	CASSPGGVDGQPQHF
TRBV18	NA	TRBJ2-7	CASSPTVAYEQYF
TRBV15	TRBD1	TRBJ2-5	CATTRTGGETQYF
TRBV5-1	TRBD1	TRBJ2-1	CASSLTGGEVGNEQFF
TRBV5-6	TRBD1	TRBJ2-5	CASSFHLTGGTETQYF
TRBV19	NA	TRBJ1-1	CASSQGAGLRWAFF
TRBV18	TRBD2	TRBJ2-7	CASSSLGGAYEQYF
TRBV2	NA	TRBJ2-1	CASKGGGLDEQFF
TRBV2	NA	TRBJ2-5	CASGGEGRGSGETQYF
TRBV7-8	NA	TRBJ2-3	CASRFRGVDTQYF
TRBV30	TRBD1	TRBJ2-1	CAWSPGQGSSEQFF
TRBV7-6	TRBD1	TRBJ2-2	CASSLGQDGVGELFF
TRBV9	NA	TRBJ1-6	CASSKGWNSDYSPLHF
TRBV10-2	TRBD1	TRBJ2-7	CASSGPGQVFEQYF
TRBV7-9	NA	TRBJ2-2	CASSLTGTGELFF
TRBV5-1	TRBD2	TRBJ2-3	CASSLSPPSGGAVNTQYF
TRBV7-8	NA	TRBJ2-3	CASSLSHQVTDTQYF
TRBV7-9	NA	TRBJ2-1	CASSDLGSQFF
TRBV20-1	NA	TRBJ1-1	CSASDPFRYTEAFF
TRBV20-1	NA	TRBJ2-1	CSASKAGEVFNEQFF
TRBV2	TRBD2	TRBJ2-1	CASSERTRVFQGINEQFF
TRBV4-1	NA	TRBJ2-5	CASSQYVGSETQYF
TRBV3-1/TRBV3-2	TRBD1	TRBJ2-2	CASSQVRGRGSGELFF
TRBV24-1	TRBD1	TRBJ2-7	CATSGISGGWRQGSYEQYF
TRBV3-1/TRBV3-2	TRBD2	TRBJ2-1	CASSQRGGNEQFF
TRBV24-1	TRBD2	TRBJ2-3	CATSGAGGTDTQYF
TRBV7-9	NA	TRBJ2-3	CASSLGGPSTDTQYF
TRBV30	NA	TRBJ1-2	CAWSLGEGYGYTF
TRBV28	NA	TRBJ1-4	CASRQGGEAEKLFF
TRBV19	TRBD1	TRBJ1-1	CASSRQGAPRLNTEAFF
TRBV19	NA	TRBJ1-5	CASSQGNQPQHF
TRBV7-2	TRBD2	TRBJ2-2	CASSLRGANTGELFF
TRBV29-1	NA	TRBJ2-7	CSVEEGVRYF
TRBV5-4	TRBD2	TRBJ2-3	CASSFPSGKGTDTQYF
TRBV18	TRBD1	TRBJ1-3	CASSSRQGGDSGNTIYF
TRBV10-3	TRBD2	TRBJ2-2	CAIREGTSGETGELFF